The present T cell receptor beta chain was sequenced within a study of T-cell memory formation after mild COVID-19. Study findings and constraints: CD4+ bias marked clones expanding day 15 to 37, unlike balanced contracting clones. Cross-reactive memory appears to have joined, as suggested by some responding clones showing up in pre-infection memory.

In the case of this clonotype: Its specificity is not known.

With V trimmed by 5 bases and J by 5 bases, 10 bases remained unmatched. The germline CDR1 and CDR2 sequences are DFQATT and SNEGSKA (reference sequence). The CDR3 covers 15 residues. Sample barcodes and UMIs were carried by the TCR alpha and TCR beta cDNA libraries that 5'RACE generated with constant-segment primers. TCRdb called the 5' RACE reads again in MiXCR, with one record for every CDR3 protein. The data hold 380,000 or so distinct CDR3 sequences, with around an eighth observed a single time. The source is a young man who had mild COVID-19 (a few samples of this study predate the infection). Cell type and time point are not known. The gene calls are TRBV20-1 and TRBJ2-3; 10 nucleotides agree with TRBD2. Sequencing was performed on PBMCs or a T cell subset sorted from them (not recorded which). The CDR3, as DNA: TGCAGTGCTGCCCCCGTCAGCGGGGGGGAAGATACGCAGTATTTT. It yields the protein CSAAPVSGGEDTQYF.